The 29 T cell receptor beta chains below were found in one sample sequenced in a study of blood T cell repertoires in COVID-19. The assay was immunoSEQ multiplex PCR, and TCRdb's table has in-frame clones only and misses some. This sample has 120,000 or so clones, with roughly 84% found just once. The sequenced sample consisted of peripheral blood. Receptors originate from a woman aged 25-40 years who had recovered from COVID-19.

This CDR3 reads CASTNRGSTYEQYF. The CDR3 DNA follows: TGTGCCAGTACTAACAGGGGTTCGACCTACGAGCAGTACTTC. The chain recombines TRBV19 with TRBJ2-7; TRBD1 matches at 7 bases. The CDR3 runs to 14 residues. CDR1 is LNHDA and CDR2 is SQIVND in the germline V gene (reference sequence). Trimming took 7 bases from V and 2 from J; bases not matched to a gene: 8.

V usage is TRBV6-5 and J usage is TRBJ1-2; D remains ambiguous. Germline V CDR1 and CDR2: MNHEY, SVGAGI. V lost 6 bases to trimming and J lost 4 bases, with 6 bases between them. CDR3 length: 11 amino acids. The CDR3 here is CASRGGYGYTF. The CDR3 coding sequence is TGTGCCAGCAGGGGAGGCTATGGCTACACCTTC.

This chain uses TRBV7-8 with TRBJ2-3; 7 bases fit TRBD2. CDR1 is SGHVS and CDR2 is FQNEAQ in the germline V gene. With 1 base clipped from V and 4 bases from J, the junction kept 8 bases outside the gene matches. CDR3 length: 16 residues. In nucleotides, the CDR3 is TGTGCCAGCAGCTTAGAGTTGGCGGGGAGGGCAGATACGCAGTATTTT. Its protein product is CASSLELAGRADTQYF.

The chain has TRBV5-1 and TRBJ2-5; 12 bases agree with TRBD2. J was trimmed by 1 base and V by 2 bases; bases with no gene match: 3. CDR3 length: 16 amino acids. In germline, CDR1 is SGHRS, CDR2 YFSETQ. The CDR3 region is CASSFLAGGSQETQYF. In DNA, the CDR3 is TGCGCCAGCAGCTTTCTAGCGGGGGGGAGCCAAGAGACCCAGTACTTC.

The chain combines TRBV30 with TRBJ1-6; weak D call: TRBD1 (5 bases). V gave up 1 base and J gave up 6 bases, with 13 bases separating them. Germline assignment: CDR1 GTSNPN and CDR2 SVGIG (reference sequence). This CDR3 contains 15 residues. CDR3 nucleotides: TGTGCCTGGAGTGGGGGGTGGGGACTTAATTCACCCCTCCACTTT. Its protein is CAWSGGWGLNSPLHF. The full variable domain, rest sourced from reference TRBV30 and TRBJ1-6, is SQTIHQWPATLVQPVGSPLSLECTVEGTSNPNLYWYRQAAGRGLQLLFYSVGIGQISSEVPQNLSASRPQDRQFILSSKKLLLSDSGFYLCAWSGGWGLNSPLHFGNGTRLTVT.

The chain carries TRBV2 and TRBJ1-5, with D hard to call. CDR3 size: 17 residues. The V gene's germline CDR1 is SNHLY and CDR2 FYNNEI. Between the trimmed V and J ends, which lost 0 bases and 1 base, there was a span of 13 bases. CDR3 sequence (DNA): TGTGCCAGCAGTGAAGCGCTCCTGTTGAGAAGCAATCAGCCCCAGCATTTT. It codes for CASSEALLLRSNQPQHF. The complete variable domain, with remaining parts taken from reference TRBV2 and TRBJ1-5, reads EPEVTQTPSHQVTQMGQEVILRCVPISNHLYFYWYRQILGQKVEFLVSFYNNEISEKSEIFDDQFSVERPDGSNFTLKIRSTKLEDSAMYFCASSEALLLRSNQPQHFGDGTRLSIL.

This clone was counted only a few times. The rearrangement uses TRBV19 and TRBJ2-3; D perhaps matches TRBD2 (6 bases). This CDR3 has 14 amino acids. V was pared by 4 bases and J by 6 bases, with 14 bases between. CDR1 is LNHDA, CDR2 SQIVND, per germline (reference sequence). As DNA, the CDR3 is TGTGCCAGTAGTAGTCGGGGACTTGGGGATACGCAGTATTTT. Its translation: CASSSRGLGDTQYF.

The chain is built from TRBV29-1 and TRBJ1-1; D remains ambiguous. Between the trimmed V and J ends, which lost 0 bases and 7 bases, there was a span of 12 bases. This CDR3 spans 13 amino acids. Germline V gives CDR1 SQVTM, CDR2 ANQGSEA. The CDR3 loop is CSVEDHDTNEAFF. CDR3 DNA sequence: TGCAGCGTTGAAGACCATGACACCAATGAAGCTTTCTTT.

This rearrangement joins TRBV29-1 to TRBJ1-1; D is undetermined. Germline V CDR1 and CDR2: SQVTM, ANQGSEA. The ends were cut back, 2 bases at V and 5 bases at J, with 9 bases in the middle. The CDR3 has 12 amino acids. The CDR3 nucleotides are TGCAGCGTTGAACGGTCAGGTACTGAAGCTTTCTTT. Protein product: CSVERSGTEAFF.

The CDR3 reads CASSQVLAGGLGNEQFF. The CDR3 nucleotides read TGCGCCAGCAGCCAGGTTCTAGCGGGAGGATTGGGCAATGAGCAGTTCTTC. The J gene is TRBJ2-1, the V gene TRBV4-1; 11 bases are a match to TRBD2. V dropped 3 bases and J dropped 6; count of bases not matched to a gene: 10. The CDR3 covers 17 residues. Germline loops: CDR1 MGHRA, CDR2 YSYEKL.

The chain employs TRBV5-1 and TRBJ1-2; D possibly corresponds to TRBD1 (5 bases). V gave up 4 bases and J gave up 6 bases, with 10 bases separating them. The germline V gene has CDR1 SGHRS and CDR2 YFSETQ. CDR3 length equals 12 residues. CDR3 region: CASSPDSDGYTF. In DNA form, the CDR3 reads TGCGCCAGCAGCCCAGACAGCGATGGCTACACCTTC.

This clone has more than one count but fewer than ten. For the CDR3, the DNA is TGTGCCAGCAGCCGATCGACAGGGCTATACAATGAGCAGTTCTTC. The encoded protein is CASSRSTGLYNEQFF. The V and J genes are TRBV11-2 and TRBJ2-1, with 7 positions matching TRBD1. V was clipped by 5 bases and J by 4 bases; unmatched bases: 8. Germline CDR1 is SGHAT and CDR2 is FQNNGV. The CDR3 covers 15 residues. Full variable domain (remainder filled in from reference TRBV11-2 and TRBJ2-1): EAGVAQSPRYKIIEKRQSVAFWCNPISGHATLYWYQQILGQGPKLLIQFQNNGVVDDSQLPKDRFSAERLKGVDSTLKIQPAKLEDSAVYLCASSRSTGLYNEQFFGPGTRLTVL.

The chain links TRBV7-8 to TRBJ2-1, with a weak D call TRBD2 (5 bases). CDR1 and CDR2 (germline): SGHVS, FQNEAQ. The CDR3 extends over 15 amino acids. Trimming took 1 base from V and 7 from J, leaving 14 bases between them. The CDR3 spells CASSLVSASRNEQFF. For the CDR3, the DNA is TGTGCCAGCAGCTTAGTCTCGGCTAGCAGGAATGAGCAGTTCTTC. Filled out from reference TRBV7-8 and TRBJ2-1, the complete variable domain reads GAGVSQSPRYKVAKRGQDVALRCDPISGHVSLFWYQQALGQGPEFLTYFQNEAQLDKSGLPSDRFFAERPEGSVSTLKIQRTQQEDSAVYLCASSLVSASRNEQFFGPGTRLTVL.

The chain carries TRBV6-5 and TRBJ1-6; D may be TRBD1 (5 bases). Germline V lookup: CDR1 MNHEY, CDR2 SVGAGI. Trimming took 2 bases from V and 8 from J, leaving 10 bases between them. This CDR3 contains 14 residues. CDR3 sequence reads: CASSYGDFDSPLHF. CDR3 DNA sequence: TGTGCCAGCAGTTACGGGGACTTCGATTCACCCCTCCACTTT.

This clone was seen only a few times. V and J are TRBV5-4 and TRBJ2-1; TRBD1 agrees at 8 bases. V lost 0 bases to trimming and J lost 7 bases; unmatched junction nucleotides: 3. The CDR3 has 14 amino acids. CDR1 is SGHNT, CDR2 YYREEE, per germline (reference sequence). DNA for the CDR3: TGTGCCAGCAGCTTGGTGCGGGACAGGAATGAGCAGTTCTTC. This encodes CASSLVRDRNEQFF.

The V gene is TRBV19, the J gene TRBJ1-2; maybe TRBD1 (5 bases). The CDR3 extends over 15 amino acids. Trimming shortened V by 8 bases and J by 5 bases, and 21 bases separated the two germline ends. CDR1 is LNHDA, CDR2 SQIVND, per germline (reference sequence). In DNA form, the CDR3 reads TGTGCCAGTCATCCCTTGGGGCAGGACTATTATGGCTACACCTTC. It yields the protein CASHPLGQDYYGYTF. The variable domain in full, completed from reference TRBV19 and TRBJ1-2, reads DGGITQSPKYLFRKEGQNVTLSCEQNLNHDAMYWYRQDPGQGLRLIYYSQIVNDFQKGDIAEGYSVSREKKESFPLTVTSAQKNPTAFYLCASHPLGQDYYGYTFGSGTRLTVV.

The V and J genes are TRBV25-1 and TRBJ2-2; D may be TRBD1 (6 bases). This CDR3 is built from 15 residues. Trimming pared 6 bases from V and 3 bases from J, leaving 14 bases between. CDR1 is MGHDK, CDR2 SYGVNS, per germline. CDR3 sequence (DNA): TGTGCCAGCAGGGGTAGAGGGGGTTACACCGGGGAGCTGTTTTTT. Translation gives CASRGRGGYTGELFF. The full variable domain, with the rest looked up from reference TRBV25-1 and TRBJ2-2, is EADIYQTPRYLVIGTGKKITLECSQTMGHDKMYWYQQDPGMELHLIHYSYGVNSTEKGDLSSESTVSRIRTEHFPLTLESARPSHTSQYLCASRGRGGYTGELFFGEGSRLTVL.

There are a few counts of this clone. The chain recombines TRBV19 with TRBJ1-5; 10 bases line up with TRBD1. V shed 6 bases and J 2 bases; nucleotides not matched to a gene: 4. The CDR3 spans 15 residues. The germline gives CDR1 LNHDA, CDR2 SQIVND (reference sequence). DNA of the CDR3: TGTGCCAGTAGGACCGGGACAGGGGGCAATCAGCCCCAGCATTTT. Translation: CASRTGTGGNQPQHF.

This chain links TRBV18 with TRBJ2-7; 11 bases are a match to TRBD2. The CDR3 extends over 15 amino acids. Germline lookup yields CDR1 KGHSH and CDR2 LQKENI. The V and J ends lost 3 bases and 3 bases, in that order; junction bases with no gene match: 4. In DNA, the CDR3 is TGTGCCAGCTCACCTAGGGGGACTAGCGGCTACGAGCAGTACTTC. This sequence encodes CASSPRGTSGYEQYF. The full variable domain, in which reference TRBV18 and TRBJ2-7 provide the parts outside the CDR3, is NAGVMQNPRHLVRRRGQEARLRCSPMKGHSHVYWYRQLPEEGLKFMVYLQKENIIDESGMPKERFSAEFPKEGPSILRIQQVVRGDSAAYFCASSPRGTSGYEQYFGPGTRLTVT.

This clone has a count of ten or more. The rearrangement links TRBV4-1 to TRBJ1-5, with 10 bases matching TRBD1. The CDR3 is 18 residues long. The germline gives CDR1 MGHRA, CDR2 YSYEKL. V trimming: 0 bases; J trimming: 3 bases; junction bases outside the gene matches: 8. The DNA for the CDR3 is TGCGCCAGCAGCCAAGATCCTGGACAGGGGGGCCCCAATCAGCCCCAGCATTTT. Encoded protein: CASSQDPGQGGPNQPQHF.

This sequence joins TRBV4-1 and TRBJ2-7; TRBD1 aligns across 7 bases. Germline V gene lookup returns CDR1 MGHRA and CDR2 YSYEKL. J gave up 2 bases and V 5 bases, and 6 bases lay outside the gene matches. The CDR3 consists of 14 residues. The CDR3 nucleotides read TGCGCCAGCAGCTCCTCGACAGGGACCTACGAGCAGTACTTC. The encoded protein is CASSSSTGTYEQYF.

The V gene is TRBV5-1, the J gene TRBJ1-1, with D perhaps TRBD1 (5 bases). V lost 5 bases and J lost 1, with 18 bases in between. This CDR3 region has 16 residues. From germline, CDR1 is SGHRS and CDR2 YFSETQ. The CDR3 nucleotides are TGCGCCAGCAGTCTTTATGGGCAGGGCGGGAACACTGAAGCTTTCTTT. Protein: CASSLYGQGGNTEAFF. Using reference TRBV5-1 and TRBJ1-1 for the parts outside the CDR3, the full variable domain is KAGVTQTPRYLIKTRGQQVTLSCSPISGHRSVSWYQQTPGQGLQFLFEYFSETQRNKGNFPGRFSGRQFSNSRSEMNVSTLELGDSALYLCASSLYGQGGNTEAFFGQGTRLTVV.

The chain combines TRBV5-1 with TRBJ1-2; 9 bases agree with TRBD1. Losses at the gene ends were 0 bases for V and 8 bases for J; bases not matched to a gene: 5. The CDR3 length is 14 residues. Germline V gives CDR1 SGHRS, CDR2 YFSETQ. CDR3 in DNA: TGCGCCAGCAGCTTGGGGGGACAGGGTTACGGCTACACCTTC. Its translation is CASSLGGQGYGYTF. The full variable domain, completed using reference TRBV5-1 and TRBJ1-2, is KAGVTQTPRYLIKTRGQQVTLSCSPISGHRSVSWYQQTPGQGLQFLFEYFSETQRNKGNFPGRFSGRQFSNSRSEMNVSTLELGDSALYLCASSLGGQGYGYTFGSGTRLTVV.

V usage is TRBV9 and J usage is TRBJ2-3; 12 positions agree with TRBD2. The CDR3 consists of 16 residues. The germline CDR1 and CDR2 sequences are SGDLS and YYNGEE. V gave up 4 bases and J gave up 2 bases; unmatched junction bases: 5. CDR3 sequence reads: CASSSWTSGDTDTQYF. The CDR3 coding sequence is TGTGCCAGCAGCTCTTGGACTAGCGGGGACACAGATACGCAGTATTTT.

J is TRBJ2-1 and V is TRBV5-6; TRBD2 might be the D (5 bases). CDR1 and CDR2 (germline): SGHDT, YYEEEE. This CDR3 has 12 residues. Trimming took 10 bases from V and 5 from J, leaving 13 bases between them. The CDR3 sequence is CARTRANNEQFF. DNA for the CDR3: TGTGCCCGCACGAGGGCCAACAATGAGCAGTTCTTC.

The chain combines TRBV7-3 with TRBJ2-1, with 16 bases aligning to TRBD2. Germline lookup yields CDR1 SGHTA and CDR2 FQGTGA. Trimming took 1 base from V and 1 from J; bases not matched to a gene: 10. The CDR3 covers 21 residues. The CDR3 region is CASSLNPPGLAGGLSYNEQFF. The DNA of the CDR3 is TGTGCCAGCAGCTTAAATCCCCCGGGACTAGCGGGAGGGCTTTCCTACAATGAGCAGTTCTTC.

The rearrangement joins TRBV2 to TRBJ1-5; no reliable D call. The germline V gene has CDR1 SNHLY and CDR2 FYNNEI. There are 14 residues in the CDR3. The V end lost 5 bases, the J end lost 5 bases, and 13 bases lay between the germline ends. CDR3 in DNA: TGTGCCAGCAGTACCCGGCGGCGGGATCAGCCCCAGCATTTT. Translating it yields CASSTRRRDQPQHF.

V is TRBV9 and J is TRBJ2-7, with 9 nucleotides matching TRBD1. CDR3 length: 13 residues. Germline CDR1 reads SGDLS; CDR2 reads YYNGEE. Germline trimming cut 4 bases from V and 5 bases from J; bases unmatched to any gene: 4. The DNA for the CDR3 is TGTGCCAGCAGCCCGCGGACAGGGGACGAGCAGTACTTC. Translated, it gives CASSPRTGDEQYF.

This chain joins TRBV27 and TRBJ2-7; 9 bases are a match to TRBD1. Losses at the gene ends were 4 bases for V and 3 bases for J; bases not matched to a gene: 13. The CDR3 is 17 residues long. Germline CDR1 is MNHEY and CDR2 is SMNVEV (reference sequence). The DNA of the CDR3 is TGTGCCAGCAGTTCGCTCCTGGACAGGGGACCCTTCTACGAGCAGTACTTC. This translates into CASSSLLDRGPFYEQYF.